Described below is a single T cell receptor (beta chain) sequence and its context. The CDR3 is made up of 18 amino acids. This sample was taken from a study of blood T cell repertoires in COVID-19. The repertoire was sequenced with immunoSEQ multiplex PCR; TCRdb's copy has only in-frame clones and lacks some. This sample yields some 170,000 clones, of which more than 75% are seen a single time; roughly 1.2% belongs to the top ten. The clonotype comes from a human donor with acute COVID-19. The donor label of this sample is uncertain. The sequencing sample was made of PBMCs or T cells enriched from blood (not recorded which). This chain uses TRBV21-1 with TRBJ1-4; whether TRBD1, the table's D call, matches the DNA was not checked. TRBV21-1 is a pseudogene locus. CDR3 coding DNA: TGTGCCAGCAGCAAGAAGGGGACAGGGGAAAGTGGGCCTGAAAAACTGTTTTTT. Protein: CASSKKGTGESGPEKLFF.